This T cell receptor (beta chain) was sequenced for a study of somatic mutations in cytotoxic T cells in rheumatoid arthritis. Study-wide findings and caveats: In about an eighth of the roughly 60 patients, the largest CD8+ clone exceeded 20% of CD8+ cells. Any difference in CD8+ T-cell clonality between patients who had rheumatoid arthritis and healthy controls who were age-matched was not statistically significant.

Only in-frame clones appear in the TCRdb table, and some are missing; sequencing was by immunoSEQ multiplex PCR. The sample has 20,000 or so clones, roughly four fifths seen once; the top ten hold over 9.5%. Concerning this clone: Antigen specificity is unknown.

Looked up from germline, CDR1 is ENHRY and CDR2 is SYGVKD. V lost 8 bases and J lost 7, with 18 bases in between. The CDR3 sequence is 14 residues long. The rearrangement uses TRBV10-3 and TRBJ1-5, with D perhaps matching TRBD1 (5 bases). Input material: CD8+ T cells sorted from blood. The sequence was collected from a woman aged 50 to 65 in good health. The CDR3 DNA is TGTGCCATCTCGTCAGGGCCCCTTGGGCAGCCCCAGCATTTT. Encoded protein: CAISSGPLGQPQHF.